The clone carrying this T cell receptor (beta chain) appeared once. Its antigen is not known. Data came from immunoSEQ multiplex PCR; TCRdb stores just in-frame clones and leaves some out. This sample has 2 million to 2.5 million clones, with approximately 95% found just once. With V trimmed by 6 bases and J by 3 bases, 7 bases remained unmatched. The germline V gene encodes CDR1 SQVTM and CDR2 ANQGSEA. The length of the CDR3 is 13 residues. The data were taken from a study of shared clonotypes between healthy human individuals. General study results and limits: The four-donor shared clonotypes exceeded non-shared clonotypes in generation probability, with non-shared ones scoring lower.

Donors, healthy HIV-negative adults, lacked recent acute infections or vaccinations. Sequencing was done on a sample of naive CD4+ T cells from PBMCs. Noted subset: CD45RA+ positively selected. The receptor was derived from a man aged 18 to 29 in good health. Some clones in this sample may be carry-over from other donors' samples. The rearrangement links TRBV29-1 to TRBJ2-7; 8 bases are shared with TRBD2. This chain's CDR3 is CSVGLEGFYEQYF. The CDR3 DNA follows: TGCAGCGTGGGACTAGAGGGATTCTACGAGCAGTACTTC.